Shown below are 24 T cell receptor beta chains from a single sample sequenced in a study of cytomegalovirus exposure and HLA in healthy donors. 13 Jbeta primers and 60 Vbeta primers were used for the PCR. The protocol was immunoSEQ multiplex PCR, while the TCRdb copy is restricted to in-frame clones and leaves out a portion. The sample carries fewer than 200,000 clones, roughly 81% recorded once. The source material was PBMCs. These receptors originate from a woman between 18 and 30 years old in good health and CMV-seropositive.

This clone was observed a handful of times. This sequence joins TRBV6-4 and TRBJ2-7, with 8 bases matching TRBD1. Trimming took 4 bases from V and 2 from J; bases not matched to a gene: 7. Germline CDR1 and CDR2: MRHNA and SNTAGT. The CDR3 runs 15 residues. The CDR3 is CASSGSRDRTYEQYF. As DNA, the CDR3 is TGTGCCAGCAGTGGGAGCCGGGACAGGACCTACGAGCAGTACTTC.

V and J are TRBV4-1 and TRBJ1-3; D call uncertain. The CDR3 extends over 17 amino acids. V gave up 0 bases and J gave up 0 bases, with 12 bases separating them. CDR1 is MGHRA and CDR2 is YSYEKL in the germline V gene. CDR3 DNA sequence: TGCGCCAGCAGCCAAGAAAGCGGGATCGGCTCTGGAAACACCATATATTTT. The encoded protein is CASSQESGIGSGNTIYF.

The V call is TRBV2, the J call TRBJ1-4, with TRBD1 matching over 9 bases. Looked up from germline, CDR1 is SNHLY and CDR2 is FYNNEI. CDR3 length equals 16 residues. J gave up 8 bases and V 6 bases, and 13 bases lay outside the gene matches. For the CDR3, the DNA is TGTGCCAGCAGAGGGGACAGGGTTTTGTTCGGGGAAAAACTGTTTTTT. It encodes CASRGDRVLFGEKLFF.

Here the CDR3 reads CAISGGRLAEETQYF. The CDR3 DNA is TGTGCCATCAGTGGGGGGCGGCTAGCCGAAGAGACCCAGTACTTC. The J gene is TRBJ2-5, the V gene TRBV10-3; a possible D gene is TRBD1 (6 bases). The CDR3 totals 15 residues. The V gene lost 4 bases and the J gene lost 3 bases, with 15 bases spanning the gap. CDR1 is ENHRY and CDR2 is SYGVKD in the germline V gene.

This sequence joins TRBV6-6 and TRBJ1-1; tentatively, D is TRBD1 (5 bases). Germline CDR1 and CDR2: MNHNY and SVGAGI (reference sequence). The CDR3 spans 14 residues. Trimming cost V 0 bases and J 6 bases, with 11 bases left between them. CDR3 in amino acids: CASSYSRGGAEAFF. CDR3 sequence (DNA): TGTGCCAGCAGTTACTCTAGGGGAGGGGCTGAAGCTTTCTTT.

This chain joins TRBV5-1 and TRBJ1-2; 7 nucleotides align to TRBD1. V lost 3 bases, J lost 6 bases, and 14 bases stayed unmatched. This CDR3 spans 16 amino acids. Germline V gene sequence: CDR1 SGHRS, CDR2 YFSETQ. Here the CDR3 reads CASSSQPGQTDDGYTF. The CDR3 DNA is TGCGCCAGCAGCTCCCAGCCGGGACAGACGGACGATGGCTACACCTTC.

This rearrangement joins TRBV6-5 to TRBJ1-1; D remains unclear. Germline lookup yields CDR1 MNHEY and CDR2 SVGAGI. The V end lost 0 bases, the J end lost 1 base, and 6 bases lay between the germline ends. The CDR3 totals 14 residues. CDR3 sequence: CASSYSVGNTEAFF. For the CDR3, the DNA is TGTGCCAGCAGTTACTCGGTCGGGAACACTGAAGCTTTCTTT.

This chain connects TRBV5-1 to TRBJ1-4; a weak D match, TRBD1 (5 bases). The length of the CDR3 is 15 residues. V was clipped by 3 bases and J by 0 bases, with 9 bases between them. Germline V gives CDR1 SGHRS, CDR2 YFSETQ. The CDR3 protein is CASSSAGATNEKLFF. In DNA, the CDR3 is TGCGCCAGCAGCTCGGCGGGGGCAACTAATGAAAAACTGTTTTTT.

This CDR3 reads CASSTSGGHYGYTF. The CDR3 nucleotides read TGTGCCAGCTCAACGTCCGGGGGACACTATGGCTACACCTTC. This sequence joins TRBV18 and TRBJ1-2; TRBD1 might be the D (5 bases). The V gene's germline CDR1 is KGHSH and CDR2 LQKENI. The CDR3 has 14 amino acids. Between the trimmed V and J ends, which lost 5 bases and 3 bases, there was a span of 13 bases.

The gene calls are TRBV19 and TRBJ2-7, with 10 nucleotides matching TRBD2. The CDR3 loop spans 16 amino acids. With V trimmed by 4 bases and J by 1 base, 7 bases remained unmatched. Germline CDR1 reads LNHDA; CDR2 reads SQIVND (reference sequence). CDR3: CASSTRAGGLSYEQYF. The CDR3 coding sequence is TGTGCCAGTAGTACCCGAGCGGGGGGGCTGTCCTACGAGCAGTACTTC.

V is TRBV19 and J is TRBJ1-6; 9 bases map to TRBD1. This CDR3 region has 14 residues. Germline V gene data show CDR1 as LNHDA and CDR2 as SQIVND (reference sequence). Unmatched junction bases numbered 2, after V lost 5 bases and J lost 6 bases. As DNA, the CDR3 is TGTGCCAGTAGTGTGACAGGGGGTAATTCACCCCTCCACTTT. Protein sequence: CASSVTGGNSPLHF. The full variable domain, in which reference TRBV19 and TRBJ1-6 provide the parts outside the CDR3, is DGGITQSPKYLFRKEGQNVTLSCEQNLNHDAMYWYRQDPGQGLRLIYYSQIVNDFQKGDIAEGYSVSREKKESFPLTVTSAQKNPTAFYLCASSVTGGNSPLHFGNGTRLTVT.

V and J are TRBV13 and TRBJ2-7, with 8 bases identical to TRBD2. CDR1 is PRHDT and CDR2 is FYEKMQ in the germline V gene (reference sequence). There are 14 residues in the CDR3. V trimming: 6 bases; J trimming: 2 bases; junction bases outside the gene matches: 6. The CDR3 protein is CASSSRTSPYEQYF. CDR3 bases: TGTGCCAGCAGTTCAAGGACTAGCCCCTACGAGCAGTACTTC.

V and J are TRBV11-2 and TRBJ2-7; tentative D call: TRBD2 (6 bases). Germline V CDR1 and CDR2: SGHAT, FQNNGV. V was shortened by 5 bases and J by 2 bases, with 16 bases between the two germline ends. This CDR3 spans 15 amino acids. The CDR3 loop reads CASSLRDLKTYEQYF. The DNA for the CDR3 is TGTGCCAGCAGCCTCCGGGACTTAAAAACCTACGAGCAGTACTTC.

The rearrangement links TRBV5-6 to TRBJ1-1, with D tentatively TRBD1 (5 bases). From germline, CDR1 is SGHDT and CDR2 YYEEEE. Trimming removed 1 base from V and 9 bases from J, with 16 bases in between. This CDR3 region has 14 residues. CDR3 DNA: TGTGCCAGCAGCTTGAGAAGCGGGACTTCCAAAGCTTTCTTT. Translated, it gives CASSLRSGTSKAFF.

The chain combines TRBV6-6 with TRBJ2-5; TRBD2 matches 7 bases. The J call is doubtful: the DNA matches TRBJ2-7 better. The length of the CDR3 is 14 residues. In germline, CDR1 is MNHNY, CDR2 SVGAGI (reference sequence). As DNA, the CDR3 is TGTGCCAGCAGTTACCAAGGGACTACCTACGAGCAGTACTTC. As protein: CASSYQGTTYEQYF.

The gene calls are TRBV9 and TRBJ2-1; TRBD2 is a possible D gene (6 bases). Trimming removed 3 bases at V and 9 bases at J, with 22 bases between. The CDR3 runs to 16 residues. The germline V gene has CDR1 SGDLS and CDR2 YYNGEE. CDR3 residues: CASSAGDAGWRGEQFF. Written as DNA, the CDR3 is TGTGCCAGCAGCGCAGGTGATGCGGGGTGGAGGGGTGAGCAGTTCTTC.

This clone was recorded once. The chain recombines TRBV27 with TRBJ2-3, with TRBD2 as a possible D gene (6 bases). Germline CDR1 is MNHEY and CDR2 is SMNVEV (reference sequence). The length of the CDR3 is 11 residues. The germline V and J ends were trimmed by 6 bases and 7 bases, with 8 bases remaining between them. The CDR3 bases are TGTGCCAGCAGGGAGGGGTATACGCAGTATTTT. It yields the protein CASREGYTQYF.

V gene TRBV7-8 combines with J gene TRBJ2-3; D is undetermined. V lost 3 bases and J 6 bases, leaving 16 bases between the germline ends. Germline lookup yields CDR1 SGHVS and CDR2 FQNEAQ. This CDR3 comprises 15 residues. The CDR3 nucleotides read TGTGCCAGCAGCTTCCGTCCAGAGGCCCTCGATACGCAGTATTTT. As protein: CASSFRPEALDTQYF.

The CDR3 DNA follows: TGTGCCAGCAGGGCATCGGCGGGGGGCCTAGTATACTTC. Encoded protein: CASRASAGGLVYF. The chain carries TRBV28 and TRBJ2-7; TRBD2 aligns across 8 bases. The CDR3 has 13 amino acids. J lost 13 bases, V lost 6 bases, and 14 bases had no gene match. Germline CDR1 and CDR2: MDHEN and SYDVKM.

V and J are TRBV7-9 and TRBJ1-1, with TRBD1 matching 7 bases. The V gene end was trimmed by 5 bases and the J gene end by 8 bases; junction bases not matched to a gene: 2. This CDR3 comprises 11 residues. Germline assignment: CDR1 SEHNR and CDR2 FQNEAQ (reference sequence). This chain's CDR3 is CASSQGDEAFF. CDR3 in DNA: TGTGCCAGCAGCCAGGGGGACGAAGCTTTCTTT.

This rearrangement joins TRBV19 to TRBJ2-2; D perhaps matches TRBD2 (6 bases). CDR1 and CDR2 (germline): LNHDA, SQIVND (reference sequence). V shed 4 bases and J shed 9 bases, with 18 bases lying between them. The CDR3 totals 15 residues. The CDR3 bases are TGTGCCAGTAGTAGCTCTCCGGGGGAGGCCAGGGAGCTGTTTTTT. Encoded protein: CASSSSPGEARELFF.

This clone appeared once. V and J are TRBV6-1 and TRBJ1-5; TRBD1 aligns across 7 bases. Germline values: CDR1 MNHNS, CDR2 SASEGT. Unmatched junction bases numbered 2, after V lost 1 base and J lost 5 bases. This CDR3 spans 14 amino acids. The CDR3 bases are TGTGCCAGCAGTGAAGGACAGGGCCATCAGCCCCAGCATTTT. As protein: CASSEGQGHQPQHF.

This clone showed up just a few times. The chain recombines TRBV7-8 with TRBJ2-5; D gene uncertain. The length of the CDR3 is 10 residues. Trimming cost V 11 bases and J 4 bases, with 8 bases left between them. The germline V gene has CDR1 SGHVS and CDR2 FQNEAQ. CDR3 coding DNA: TGTGCCTCAGGAAGAGAGACCCAGTACTTC. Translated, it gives CASGRETQYF.

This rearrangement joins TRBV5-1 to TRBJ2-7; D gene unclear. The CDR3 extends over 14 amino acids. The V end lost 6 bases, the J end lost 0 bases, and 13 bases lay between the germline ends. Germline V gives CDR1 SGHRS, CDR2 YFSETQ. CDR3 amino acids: CASMVVLDSYEQYF. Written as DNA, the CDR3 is TGCGCCAGCATGGTAGTCCTAGACTCCTACGAGCAGTACTTC.